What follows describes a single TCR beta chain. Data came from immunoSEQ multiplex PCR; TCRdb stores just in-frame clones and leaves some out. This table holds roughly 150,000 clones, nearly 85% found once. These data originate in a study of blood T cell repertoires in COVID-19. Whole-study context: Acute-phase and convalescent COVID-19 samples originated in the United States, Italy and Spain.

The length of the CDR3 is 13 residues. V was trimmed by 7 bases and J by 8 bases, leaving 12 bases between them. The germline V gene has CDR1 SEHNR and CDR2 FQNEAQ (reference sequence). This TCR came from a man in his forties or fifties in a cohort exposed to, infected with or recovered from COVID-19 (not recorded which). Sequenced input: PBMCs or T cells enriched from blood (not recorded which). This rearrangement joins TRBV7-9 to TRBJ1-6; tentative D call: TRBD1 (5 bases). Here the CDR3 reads CASTSWDYSPLHF. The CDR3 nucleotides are TGTGCCAGCACCTCGTGGGACTATTCACCCCTCCACTTT.